This note documents a single TCR beta chain sequence. Its antigen remains unknown. The data were obtained in a study of cytomegalovirus exposure and HLA in healthy donors. About the research overall: The same platform was used for the approximately 110 validation repertoires and the roughly 700 first-cohort repertoires, a later analysis reported. Study conclusions and caveats: Researchers reported that a few CMV-associated chains were confirmed in vitro as CMV antigen-specific. Published work reported that the classifier diagnosed cytomegalovirus status with high specificity and sensitivity. The authors listed over 150 TCR beta chains as cytomegalovirus-associated.

Germline V CDR1 and CDR2: SQVTM, ANQGSEA. V dropped 8 bases and J dropped 3; count of bases not matched to a gene: 5. This CDR3 has 12 amino acids. Profiling relied on immunoSEQ multiplex PCR, and the TCRdb table lists in-frame clones only, not all of them. In the table there are some 120,000 clones, around 94% of which are singletons. The receptor was derived from a woman between 18 and 29 years old in good health and CMV-seronegative. This sequence joins TRBV29-1 and TRBJ1-1; 8 bases agree with TRBD1. Sequences were obtained from PBMCs. The CDR3 here is CSKQGADTEAFF. The CDR3 DNA sequence: TGCAGCAAGCAGGGGGCAGACACTGAAGCTTTCTTT.